What follows are 20 T cell receptor beta chains derived from one specimen sequenced in a study of Ad26.COV2.S vaccination and SARS-CoV-2 variants. Documented treatment: around 19 received Ad26.COV2.S at low or high dose, single or two shots; several received placebo; per-sample allocation not given. The samples date from day 63 after the first vaccine or placebo injection. Measured with immunoSEQ multiplex PCR; TCRdb has only the in-frame clones, and not every one. The data hold about 420,000 clones, with around 87% observed a single time. Sequencing was performed on peripheral blood, taken in a trial of Ad26.COV2.S vaccine versus placebo. These TCRs come from a person between 18 and 60 years old who received the Ad26.COV2.S COVID-19 vaccine or a placebo.

The chain is built from TRBV10-2 and TRBJ2-2; D unclear. V lost 6 bases, J lost 8 bases, and 7 bases lay in between. The CDR3 has 11 residues. The germline V gene has CDR1 WSHSY and CDR2 SAAADI. The CDR3 here is CASRALGELFF. Written as DNA, the CDR3 is TGCGCCAGCAGGGCGCTGGGGGAGCTGTTTTTT.

This clone was seen a handful of times. CDR3 sequence: CASSERGGTSPLHF. The CDR3 DNA follows: TGTGCCAGCAGCGAAAGGGGGGGTACTTCACCCCTCCACTTT. The V and J genes are TRBV9 and TRBJ1-6; a possible D gene is TRBD1 (6 bases). The CDR3 consists of 14 residues. The V gene's germline CDR1 is SGDLS and CDR2 YYNGEE. The V gene lost 3 bases and the J gene lost 9 bases, with 13 bases spanning the gap.

This clone was picked up a small number of times. This chain uses TRBV7-3 with TRBJ1-3; D is possibly TRBD1 (5 bases). Germline loops: CDR1 SGHTA, CDR2 FQGTGA. The CDR3 length is 14 residues. Trimming cost V 2 bases and J 4 bases, with 9 bases left between them. CDR3 bases: TGTGCCAGCAGCTTAGGGGGTTTGGGAAACACCATATATTTT. Translating gives CASSLGGLGNTIYF.

CDR3 DNA: TGTGCCAGCAGTTCCCTTGACCGCGCGTCGTACACTGAAGCTTTCTTT. Translating it yields CASSSLDRASYTEAFF. The gene calls are TRBV28 and TRBJ1-1; D is unclear. V was trimmed by 4 bases and J by 3 bases, leaving 18 bases between them. The CDR3 has 16 amino acids. CDR1 and CDR2 (germline): MDHEN, SYDVKM.

Only one count was recorded for this clone. This chain connects TRBV28 to TRBJ2-1; 9 positions match TRBD1. Germline V gene data show CDR1 as MDHEN and CDR2 as SYDVKM. After removal of 6 bases from V and 2 bases from J, the junction contained 5 bases not matched to a gene. CDR3 length equals 15 residues. CDR3 in DNA: TGTGCCAGCAGGCGGACAGGGGCTGCCTACAATGAGCAGTTCTTC. Its protein is CASRRTGAAYNEQFF.

The CDR3 bases are TGTGCCAGCAGCGTAGGTGGGGGGACGGGGTCACCCCTCCACTTT. This translates into CASSVGGGTGSPLHF. The V call is TRBV9, the J call TRBJ1-6; D is perhaps TRBD1 (5 bases). This CDR3 spans 15 amino acids. Germline V gene sequence: CDR1 SGDLS, CDR2 YYNGEE. V was cut by 0 bases and J by 10 bases, with 14 bases left in between. The variable domain in full, with the rest retrieved from reference TRBV9 and TRBJ1-6, is DSGVTQTPKHLITATGQRVTLRCSPRSGDLSVYWYQQSLDQGLQFLIQYYNGEERAKGNILERFSAQQFPDLHSELNLSSLELGDSALYFCASSVGGGTGSPLHFGNGTRLTVT.

V and J are TRBV30 and TRBJ1-6; 9 bases are a match to TRBD1. This CDR3 is 14 amino acids long. The trim removed 2 bases at V and 9 bases at J, leaving 5 bases unmatched. Germline CDR1 reads GTSNPN; CDR2 reads SVGIG (reference sequence). As DNA, the CDR3 is TGTGCCTGGAGTTTTACAGGGGGCGGTTCACCCCTCCACTTT. Encoded protein: CAWSFTGGGSPLHF.

About this clone: Other DNA sequences in the sample encode the same CDR3. The chain has TRBV3-1 (or the pseudogene TRBV3-2) and TRBJ2-1, with 8 nucleotides matching TRBD2. Germline V CDR1 and CDR2: LGHDT, YNNKEL (reference sequence). CDR3 length: 15 amino acids. V lost 1 base and J lost 4; bases outside the gene matches: 3. This CDR3 is CASSQGLAGYNEQFF. The DNA for the CDR3 is TGTGCCAGCAGCCAAGGATTAGCGGGGTACAATGAGCAGTTCTTC.

The chain employs TRBV5-4 and TRBJ2-2; D remains ambiguous. Germline assignment: CDR1 SGHNT and CDR2 YYREEE (reference sequence). V was shortened by 4 bases and J by 0 bases, with 13 bases between the two germline ends. The CDR3 extends over 16 amino acids. CDR3 bases: TGTGCCAGCAGCCCACCGCGGCAGCCGAACACCGGGGAGCTGTTTTTT. It codes for CASSPPRQPNTGELFF.

The chain combines TRBV10-3 with TRBJ2-3; TRBD1 matches 9 bases. The CDR3 has 15 residues. Trimming took 8 bases from V and 3 from J; bases not matched to a gene: 9. Germline V CDR1 and CDR2: ENHRY, SYGVKD. CDR3 coding DNA: TGTGCCATCCGGAGACAGGGGGGTCTAACAGATACGCAGTATTTT. Its protein is CAIRRQGGLTDTQYF.

The chain recombines TRBV11-2 with TRBJ2-7; D unresolved. The V end lost 4 bases, the J end lost 2 bases, and 6 bases lay between the germline ends. There are 12 residues in the CDR3. CDR1 and CDR2 (germline): SGHAT, FQNNGV. The CDR3 reads CASSSVTYEQYF. The CDR3 nucleotides are TGTGCCAGCAGCTCCGTTACCTACGAGCAGTACTTC.

This sequence joins TRBV18 and TRBJ2-5, with 7 bases that match TRBD1. The CDR3 contains 14 residues. J gave up 4 bases and V 3 bases, and 5 bases lay outside the gene matches. CDR1 KGHSH and CDR2 LQKENI come from the germline V gene. In DNA form, the CDR3 reads TGTGCCAGCTCACCGAAGAGGACAGGAGAGACCCAGTACTTC. Translated, it gives CASSPKRTGETQYF.

This rearrangement joins TRBV27 to TRBJ2-6; D is unresolved. The V gene's germline CDR1 is MNHEY and CDR2 SMNVEV (reference sequence). The V end lost 5 bases, the J end lost 1 base, and 3 bases lay between the germline ends. The CDR3 loop spans 13 amino acids. CDR3 region: CASSPSGANVLTF. The CDR3 DNA reads as TGTGCCAGCAGTCCATCTGGGGCCAACGTCCTGACTTTC.

The J gene is TRBJ1-6, the V gene TRBV3-1 (or the pseudogene TRBV3-2), with D perhaps matching TRBD1 (5 bases). V gave up 1 base and J gave up 5 bases, with 12 bases separating them. Per germline, CDR1 LGHDT and CDR2 YNNKEL (reference sequence). This CDR3 is built from 16 residues. In nucleotides, the CDR3 is TGTGCCAGCAGCCAAGTCCGGGGCCCGGATAATTCACCCCTCCACTTT. This encodes CASSQVRGPDNSPLHF.

The chain uses TRBV13 and TRBJ2-7; no reliable D call. V was clipped by 3 bases and J by 4 bases, with 22 bases between them. The germline CDR1 and CDR2 sequences are PRHDT and FYEKMQ (reference sequence). CDR3 length equals 17 residues. Here the CDR3 reads CASSFIPRPAKKYEQYF. As DNA, the CDR3 is TGTGCCAGCAGCTTCATACCCCGGCCAGCGAAAAAGTACGAGCAGTACTTC.

The CDR3 loop reads CASSSPGHRNYGYTF. CDR3 sequence (DNA): TGTGCCAGCAGTTCCCCGGGACACCGAAACTATGGCTACACCTTC. The chain employs TRBV6-5 and TRBJ1-2; TRBD1 is a possible D gene (6 bases). Trimming cost V 4 bases and J 2 bases, with 14 bases left between them. The germline V gene has CDR1 MNHEY and CDR2 SVGAGI. This CDR3 has 15 amino acids.

This chain links TRBV11-2 with TRBJ1-5; D uncertain. The CDR3 covers 13 residues. Trimming took off 2 bases at V and 0 bases at J, with 2 bases between the two ends. The germline V gene encodes CDR1 SGHAT and CDR2 FQNNGV. For the CDR3, the DNA is TGTGCCAGCAGCTTAAATAGCAATCAGCCCCAGCATTTT. Amino acids: CASSLNSNQPQHF.

The chain links TRBV5-6 to TRBJ2-1; D call uncertain. Between the trimmed V and J ends, which lost 1 base and 8 bases, there was a span of 16 bases. CDR1 SGHDT and CDR2 YYEEEE come from the germline V gene. The length of the CDR3 is 15 residues. The CDR3, as DNA: TGTGCCAGCAGCTTGATTCTTTCGGATAATGATGAGCAGTTCTTC. Translation gives CASSLILSDNDEQFF.

This sequence joins TRBV5-4 and TRBJ1-2; perhaps TRBD1 as D (6 bases). V was pared by 1 base and J by 2 bases, with 21 bases between. The germline V gene encodes CDR1 SGHNT and CDR2 YYREEE (reference sequence). This CDR3 has 18 amino acids. The CDR3 coding sequence is TGTGCCAGCAGCTTGCCAGGACAGCCGGGTTCACTAAACTATGGCTACACCTTC. Translated: CASSLPGQPGSLNYGYTF.

This sequence joins TRBV28 and TRBJ1-5, with D unresolved. The ends were cut back, 3 bases at V and 7 bases at J, with 16 bases in the middle. CDR3 length equals 15 residues. Germline loops: CDR1 MDHEN, CDR2 SYDVKM. CDR3 amino acids: CASSFGRGALQPQHF. For the CDR3, the DNA is TGTGCCAGCAGTTTCGGTCGGGGAGCCCTCCAGCCCCAGCATTTT.